These 11 T cell receptor beta chains originate from one sample sequenced in a study of T cell responses to AZD1222 COVID-19 vaccine. Some clones are missing from TCRdb's copy, which holds only in-frame ones; the method was immunoSEQ multiplex PCR. The sample yields about 120,000 clones, 88% seen once. The specimen was peripheral blood, collected on day 0 of AZD1222 vaccination. These receptors originate from an adult in good health.

CDR3 bases: TGCGCCAGCAGCCTGGCCCTCCCACGAAATGAGCAGTTCTTC. It translates to CASSLALPRNEQFF. This chain joins TRBV5-1 and TRBJ2-1; D gene uncertain. This CDR3 has 14 amino acids. V was clipped by 4 bases and J by 7 bases, with 15 bases between them. Looked up from germline, CDR1 is SGHRS and CDR2 is YFSETQ. Full variable domain (remainder filled in from reference TRBV5-1 and TRBJ2-1): KAGVTQTPRYLIKTRGQQVTLSCSPISGHRSVSWYQQTPGQGLQFLFEYFSETQRNKGNFPGRFSGRQFSNSRSEMNVSTLELGDSALYLCASSLALPRNEQFFGPGTRLTVL.

This chain links TRBV5-4 with TRBJ1-5; D might be TRBD1 (6 bases). Germline CDR1 reads SGHNT; CDR2 reads YYREEE (reference sequence). The CDR3 consists of 13 residues. The V end was cut by 4 bases, the J end by 6 bases, with 11 bases between. This CDR3 reads CASSNQGSQPQHF. The CDR3, as DNA: TGTGCCAGCAGCAATCAGGGGTCTCAGCCCCAGCATTTT.

The chain joins TRBV27 to TRBJ2-7, with TRBD1 matching over 9 bases. This CDR3 spans 14 amino acids. V shed 3 bases and J 4 bases; nucleotides not matched to a gene: 4. Germline V lookup: CDR1 MNHEY, CDR2 SMNVEV (reference sequence). CDR3 nucleotides: TGTGCCAGCAGTTTCCGGGACAGGGAATACGAGCAGTACTTC. This encodes CASSFRDREYEQYF.

Regarding this clone: A read error may account for a junction end that differs from germline. CDR3 sequence: CASSVATGGNSEAFF. CDR3 coding DNA: TGTGCCAGCAGCGTAGCTACAGGGGGTAACAGTGAAGCTTTCTTT. The V gene is TRBV9, the J gene TRBJ1-1; 8 bases map to TRBD1. From germline, CDR1 is SGDLS and CDR2 YYNGEE. This CDR3 comprises 15 residues.

This chain uses TRBV19 with TRBJ1-2; weak D call: TRBD1 (5 bases). The germline V gene encodes CDR1 LNHDA and CDR2 SQIVND (reference sequence). The CDR3 length is 12 residues. With 6 bases removed from V and 4 bases from J, the gap between germline ends came to 9 bases. The CDR3 region has the DNA TGTGCCAGTAGATGGGGGGGCTATGGCTACACCTTC. Its protein product is CASRWGGYGYTF. Supplemented by reference TRBV19 and TRBJ1-2, the full variable domain reads DGGITQSPKYLFRKEGQNVTLSCEQNLNHDAMYWYRQDPGQGLRLIYYSQIVNDFQKGDIAEGYSVSREKKESFPLTVTSAQKNPTAFYLCASRWGGYGYTFGSGTRLTVV.

V usage is TRBV11-1 and J usage is TRBJ2-6, with D hard to call. CDR3 length: 14 amino acids. Deletions cut 7 bases from V and 0 bases from J, with 7 bases between. The V gene's germline CDR1 is SGHAT and CDR2 FQDESV (reference sequence). CDR3 in amino acids: CASMTGSGANVLTF. The CDR3 DNA is TGTGCCAGCATGACGGGCTCTGGGGCCAACGTCCTGACTTTC.

The chain recombines TRBV2 with TRBJ1-1, with no clear D. CDR1 and CDR2 from the germline V gene are SNHLY and FYNNEI. The CDR3 has 14 residues. V was clipped by 8 bases and J by 1 base, with 14 bases between them. CDR3 nucleotide sequence: TGTGCCAGCCAAACCGACTTGGGGAACACTGAAGCTTTCTTT. Translating gives CASQTDLGNTEAFF. Variable domain in full (rest from reference TRBV2 and TRBJ1-1): EPEVTQTPSHQVTQMGQEVILRCVPISNHLYFYWYRQILGQKVEFLVSFYNNEISEKSEIFDDQFSVERPDGSNFTLKIRSTKLEDSAMYFCASQTDLGNTEAFFGQGTRLTVV.

V and J are TRBV5-1 and TRBJ2-3; perhaps TRBD2 as D (5 bases). Germline-derived CDR1 and CDR2 are SGHRS and YFSETQ. CDR3 length equals 15 residues. Trimming removed 7 bases from V and 0 bases from J, with 15 bases in between. The CDR3 nucleotides read TGCGCCAGCCTGGAGGAGGTTACTAGCACAGATACGCAGTATTTT. Translating it yields CASLEEVTSTDTQYF.

This clone was found once. The V and J genes are TRBV19 and TRBJ2-7, with D perhaps TRBD1 or TRBD2 (7 bases each). Germline V gene sequence: CDR1 LNHDA, CDR2 SQIVND (reference sequence). The V and J ends lost 8 bases and 4 bases respectively, with 18 bases between them. The CDR3 loop spans 14 amino acids. The CDR3 sequence is CASGRQGGSYEQYF. The CDR3 coding sequence is TGTGCCAGTGGGCGGCAGGGGGGGTCTTACGAGCAGTACTTC.

The rearrangement uses TRBV25-1 and TRBJ1-3; no firm D call. Trimming took 2 bases from V and 0 from J, leaving 8 bases between them. This CDR3 comprises 15 residues. The germline V gene has CDR1 MGHDK and CDR2 SYGVNS. The CDR3 coding sequence is TGTGCCAGCAGTGAAAGTTTTCCCTCTGGAAACACCATATATTTT. Protein: CASSESFPSGNTIYF.

This rearrangement joins TRBV21-1 to TRBJ2-3; whether TRBD2, the table's D call, matches the DNA was not checked. TRBV21-1 constitutes a pseudogene. There are 19 residues in the CDR3. CDR3 sequence reads: CASSRLLGSGGARADTQYF. Written as DNA, the CDR3 is TGTGCCAGCAGCAGACTCCTGGGTAGCGGGGGGGCCAGGGCAGATACGCAGTATTTT.